The sequence of this T cell receptor beta chain was determined in a study of blood T cell repertoires in COVID-19. This clone was counted a few times. V dropped 5 bases and J dropped 6 bases, with 11 bases sitting between them. Germline CDR1 is SGHVS and CDR2 is FQNEAQ. The CDR3 is 14 residues long. Here immunoSEQ multiplex PCR was the method, and the copy in TCRdb shows in-frame clones only, minus some. This table holds about 120,000 clones, about four fifths found once. Sequenced sample: peripheral blood. The J gene is TRBJ1-6, the V gene TRBV7-8; D not certain. The receptor was derived from a human donor in a cohort sampled during active COVID-19. CDR3 residues: CASSLRATNSPLHF. In DNA, the CDR3 is TGTGCCAGCAGCCTGCGGGCTACTAATTCACCCCTCCACTTT.